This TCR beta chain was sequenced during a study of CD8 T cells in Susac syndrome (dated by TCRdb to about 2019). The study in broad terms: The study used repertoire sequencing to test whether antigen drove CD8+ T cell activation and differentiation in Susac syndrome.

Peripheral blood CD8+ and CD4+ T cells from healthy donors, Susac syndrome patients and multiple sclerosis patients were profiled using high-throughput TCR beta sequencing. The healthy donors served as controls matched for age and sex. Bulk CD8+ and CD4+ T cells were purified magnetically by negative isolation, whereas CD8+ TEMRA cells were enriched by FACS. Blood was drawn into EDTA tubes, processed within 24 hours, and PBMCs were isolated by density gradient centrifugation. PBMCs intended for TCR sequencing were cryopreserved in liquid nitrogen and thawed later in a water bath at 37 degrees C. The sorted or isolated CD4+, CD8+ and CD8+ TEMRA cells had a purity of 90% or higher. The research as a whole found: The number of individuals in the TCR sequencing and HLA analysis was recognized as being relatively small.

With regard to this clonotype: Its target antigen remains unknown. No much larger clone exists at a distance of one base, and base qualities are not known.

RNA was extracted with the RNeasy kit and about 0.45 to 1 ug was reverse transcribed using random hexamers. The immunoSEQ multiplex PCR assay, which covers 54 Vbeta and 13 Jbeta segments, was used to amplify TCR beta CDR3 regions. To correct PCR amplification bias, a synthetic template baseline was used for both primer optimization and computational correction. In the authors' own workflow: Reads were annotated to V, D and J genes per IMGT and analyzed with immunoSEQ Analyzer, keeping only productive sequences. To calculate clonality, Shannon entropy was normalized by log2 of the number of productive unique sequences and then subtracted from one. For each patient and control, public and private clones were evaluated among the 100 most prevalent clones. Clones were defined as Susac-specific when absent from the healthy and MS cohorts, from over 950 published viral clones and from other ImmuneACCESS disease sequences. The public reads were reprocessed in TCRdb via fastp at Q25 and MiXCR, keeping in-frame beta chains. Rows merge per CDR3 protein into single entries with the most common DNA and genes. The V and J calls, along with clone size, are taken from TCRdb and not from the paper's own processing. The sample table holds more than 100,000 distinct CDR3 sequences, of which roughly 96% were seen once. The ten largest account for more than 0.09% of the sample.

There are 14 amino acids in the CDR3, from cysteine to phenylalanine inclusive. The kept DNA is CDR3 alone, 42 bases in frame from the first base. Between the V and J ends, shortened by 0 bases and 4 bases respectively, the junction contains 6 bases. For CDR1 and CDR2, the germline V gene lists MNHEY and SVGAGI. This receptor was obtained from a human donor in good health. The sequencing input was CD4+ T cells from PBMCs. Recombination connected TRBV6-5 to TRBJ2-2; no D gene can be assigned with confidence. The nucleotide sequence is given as TGTGCCAGCAGTTACTCGGGCAGCACCGGGGAGCTGTTTTTT. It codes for CASSYSGSTGELFF.